This T cell receptor beta chain was retrieved from a study of OX40 agonist ivuxolimab in advanced cancers. The overall study: Enrolled patients in dose escalation had cancers that were hepatocellular carcinoma, melanoma, renal cell or head and neck cancer.

The CDR3 has 14 residues. Germline loops: CDR1 SGHTA, CDR2 FQGTGA. Trimming shortened V by 1 base and J by 2 bases, and 6 bases separated the two germline ends. The data were produced by immunoSEQ multiplex PCR, yet TCRdb's version contains in-frame clones alone and is incomplete. The sample records more than 100,000 clones, 90% being singletons. The clonotype originates from an adult with an advanced solid tumor such as melanoma, head and neck, liver or kidney cancer. The source material was CD4+ or CD8+ T cells sorted from blood, sampled in a trial of the OX40 agonist ivuxolimab. The chain has TRBV7-3 and TRBJ2-1; D perhaps matches TRBD2 (6 bases). The CDR3 nucleotides read TGTGCCAGCAGCTTAAGCGGGACCTACAATGAGCAGTTCTTC. It translates to CASSLSGTYNEQFF.